These 13 T cell receptor delta chains share one sample of origin, sequenced in a study of γδ T cells in repeated Plasmodium falciparum infection. Gammadelta T cells were flow-sorted from PBMC into Vgamma9/Vdelta2+ and Vdelta2-negative populations for bulk analysis. TCRdb fed the multiplex PCR reads into CATT to redo clone calling. The sample lists 75,000 to 100,000 delta-chain clones, almost 1.5% occurring once. The source material was gamma-delta T cells from blood. The receptor source for this set is a pool of human donors (malaria-infected and uninfected, not separated).

This clone appeared a few times. The protein recorded in TCRdb matches a much larger clone and deviates from this DNA's translation at residue 3, suggesting a read error; the protein here is obtained by translating the DNA. The chain recombines TRDV2 with TRDJ3; TRDD3 agrees at 12 bases. TCRdb gives no J gene; it was assigned here by matching the DNA to germline. Germline V gene data show CDR1 as GEAIGNYY and CDR2 as EKD. CDR3 size: 21 residues. CDR3 sequence reads: CARDTLLGDTTSSWDTRQMFF. The CDR3 DNA is TGTGCCCGTGACACGCTACTGGGGGATACAACTAGCTCCTGGGACACCCGACAGATGTTTTTC.

This clone was found a few times. TCRdb shows a much larger clone's protein in place of this DNA's translation, and the two differ at residue 20, likely through a read error; the protein shown is translated from the DNA. The rearrangement links TRDV1 to TRDJ1; D uncertain. TCRdb carries no J gene annotation; the J gene was assigned here by matching the DNA with germline. The ends were cut back, 2 bases at V and 0 bases at J, with 52 bases in the middle. The CDR3 consists of 29 residues. Germline CDR1 reads TSWWSYY; CDR2 reads QGS. The CDR3 nucleotides are TGTGCTCTTGGGGAAGGTAGGAACAGATTCGTGTCCCGGATGGTTGAACCCCCTTACCCGGGCCCTTACACCGATAAACTCATCTTT. Translating gives CALGEGRNRFVSRMVEPPYPGPYTDKLIF.

This clone was picked up many times. For this DNA, TCRdb reports the protein of a much larger clone, which diverges at residue 9, most likely from a read error; the protein presented here is translated directly from the DNA. The CDR3, as DNA: TGTGCCTGTGACATACTGGGGGATATAGCACAACTCTTCTTT. This codes for CACDILGDIAQLFF. The V call is TRDV2, the J call TRDJ2; 11 bases align to TRDD3. Because TCRdb records no J gene, it was assigned here through a match of the DNA to germline. V shed 2 bases, J shed 7 bases, and the junction held 2 bases outside the gene matches. In germline, CDR1 is GEAIGNYY, CDR2 EKD. There are 14 residues in the CDR3.

This clone was recorded a few times. The protein TCRdb lists belongs to a much larger clone and differs from this DNA's translation at residue 8, which points to a read error; the protein shown is made from the DNA. The genes are TRDV2 and TRDJ1; a weak D match, TRDD3 (6 bases). No J gene is reported in TCRdb; it was inferred here by comparing the DNA with germline. The ends were cut back, 0 bases at V and 4 bases at J, with 17 bases in the middle. CDR3 size: 16 residues. From germline, CDR1 is GEAIGNYY and CDR2 EKD. The CDR3 protein is CACDTDWEINGDKLIF. DNA of the CDR3: TGTGCCTGTGACACCGACTGGGAGATAAACGGCGATAAACTCATCTTT.

A few counts support this clone. The translation of this DNA and the TCRdb protein of a much larger clone differ at residue 6, probably owing to a read error; the protein shown here is translated from the DNA. This sequence joins TRDV2 and TRDJ1, with 13 bases fitting TRDD3. TCRdb is silent on the J gene; assignment here came from matching the DNA to germline. Germline CDR1 GEAIGNYY, CDR2 EKD. The CDR3 is 16 amino acids. V was pared by 3 bases and J by 3 bases, with 6 bases of the junction left unmatched. The CDR3 coding sequence is TGTGCCTGTGACTCCTGTACTGGGGGATACGCCGATAAACTCATCTTT. This translates into CACDSCTGGYADKLIF.

This clone was seen a few times. TCRdb pairs this DNA with a much larger clone's protein that differs at residue 15, likely a read error; the protein shown was translated from the DNA. The V gene is TRDV2, the J gene TRDJ1, with 9 bases that match TRDD2. The J gene is not listed in TCRdb, so it was assigned here from a DNA match to germline. Trimming removed 3 bases from V and 0 bases from J; junction bases left unmatched: 25. CDR3 length: 22 residues. Germline V gene lookup returns CDR1 GEAIGNYY and CDR2 EKD. The CDR3 region is CACDRPHPSYFTAGVYTDKLIF. CDR3 in DNA: TGTGCCTGTGACCGGCCCCACCCTTCCTACTTTACTGCTGGCGTGTACACCGATAAACTCATCTTT.

This clone was recorded a few times. This likely reflects a read error, since a far larger clone is one base away. The sample has other DNA sequences that encode this CDR3 too. The V gene was identified as TRDV2, while no J gene was called; the D call in the table, TRDD3, was not verified against the DNA. The CDR3 contains 15 residues. Germline V CDR1 and CDR2: GEAIGNYY, EKD. CDR3 region: CACDLLGVLTDKLIF. The CDR3 DNA reads TGTGCCTGTGACCTACTGGGGGTTCTCACCGATAAACTAATCTTT.

Ten or more counts support this clone. V and J are TRDV1 and TRDJ1; 9 nucleotides match TRDD3. TCRdb supplies no J gene; here it was assigned by aligning the nucleotide sequence to germline. CDR3 length: 24 residues. CDR1 and CDR2 (germline): TSWWSYY, QGS. Trimming at V came to 3 bases and at J to 2 bases, leaving 31 bases not matched to a gene. This CDR3 reads CALGDHDFLARGILGVQGTDKLIF. CDR3 nucleotides: TGTGCTCTTGGGGACCACGATTTCCTTGCGAGGGGGATACTCGGGGTACAAGGAACCGATAAACTCATCTTT.

There are a few counts of this clone. The TCRdb record carries a much larger clone's protein, which differs from this DNA's translation at residue 16; a read error is the likely cause, and the protein listed here is the DNA translation. The chain recombines TRDV2 with TRDJ1; D is perhaps TRDD1 (5 bases). Germline CDR1 and CDR2: GEAIGNYY and EKD. CDR3 length: 17 amino acids. CDR3 sequence (DNA): TGTGCCTGTGACCCTCACCGAGCACAAAAATACACCGATAAACTCACCTTT. Translation gives CACDPHRAQKYTDKLTF.

On this clone itself: TCRdb assigns this DNA the protein of a much larger clone, which departs from its translation at residue 6; this likely reflects a read error, and the protein shown comes from translating the DNA. V usage is TRDV2 and J usage is TRDJ3; tentatively, D is TRDD3 (5 bases). Germline V lookup: CDR1 GEAIGNYY, CDR2 EKD. V was cut by 0 bases and J by 2 bases, with 22 bases left in between. This CDR3 spans 21 amino acids. In nucleotides, the CDR3 is TGTGCCTGTGACACCTACCATCTGACTGGTGGGTTCGCCTGGGACACCCGACAGATGTTTTTC. Encoded protein: CACDTYHLTGGFAWDTRQMFF.

This clone has just a few counts. This likely came from a read error, as a far larger clone is one base away. Other DNA sequences from this sample encode an identical CDR3 as well. The chain carries TRDV2 and TRDJ1, with 7 bases aligning to TRDD2. Because TCRdb records no J gene, it was assigned here through a match of the DNA to germline. The germline gives CDR1 GEAIGNYY, CDR2 EKD. V gave up 4 bases and J gave up 0 bases; unmatched junction bases: 28. This CDR3 is built from 22 residues. This CDR3 reads CACDTVFLSPTGPRADTDKLIF. The CDR3 region has the DNA TGTGCCTGTGATACCGTCTTCCTAAGCCCTACTGGCCCCCGGGCGGACACCGATAAACTCATCTTT.

This clone was observed a handful of times. A far larger clone is just one base off, so this is likely a read error. Within the sample, other DNA sequences also encode this same CDR3. The chain combines TRDV3 with TRDJ1, with 13 bases aligning to TRDD3. The CDR3 sequence is 18 residues long. Germline-derived CDR1 and CDR2 are TVYSNPD and GDNSRS (reference sequence). CDR3 in amino acids: CAFSVHTGGYGYTDKLIF. The CDR3 region has the DNA TGTGCCTTTAGTGTTCATACTGGGGGATACGGGTACACCGATAAACTCATCTTC.

As concerns this clone: This sequence is one base from a far larger clone and is likely a read error. This same CDR3 is encoded by further DNA sequences in the sample. This sequence joins TRDV2 and TRDJ3, with 8 positions matching TRDD3. Unmatched junction bases numbered 10, after V lost 3 bases and J lost 1 base. The CDR3 has 19 residues. The germline V gene has CDR1 GEAIGNYY and CDR2 EKD. The CDR3 here is CACDPTGGYASWDTRQMFF. The DNA for the CDR3 is TGTGCCTGTGACCCTACTGGGGGGTATGCGTCCTGGGACACCCGACAGATGTTTTTC.